These 21 T cell receptor beta chains originate from one sample sequenced in a study of blood T cell repertoires in COVID-19. The table came from immunoSEQ multiplex PCR; TCRdb's copy has only in-frame clones and leaves some out. The table shows about 400,000 clones, with 86% occurring only once. Sequenced sample: peripheral blood. The receptors stem from a woman aged 60 to 75 with COVID-19, enrolled during active disease.

The chain recombines TRBV7-9 with TRBJ1-4; 8 positions agree with TRBD1. The V gene end was trimmed by 2 bases and the J gene end by 6 bases; junction bases not matched to a gene: 8. This CDR3 has 16 amino acids. Germline CDR1 SEHNR, CDR2 FQNEAQ (reference sequence). DNA of the CDR3: TGTGCCAGCAGCTTACCCGACAGGGGAAGGGATGAAAAACTGTTTTTT. Amino acids: CASSLPDRGRDEKLFF.

The chain employs TRBV28 and TRBJ1-1, with D perhaps TRBD1 (6 bases). Germline V gene lookup returns CDR1 MDHEN and CDR2 SYDVKM. The CDR3 extends over 15 amino acids. The ends were cut back, 6 bases at V and 0 bases at J, with 14 bases in the middle. The CDR3, as DNA: TGTGCCAGCAGGATACAGGGTGTAATGAACACTGAAGCTTTCTTT. It specifies CASRIQGVMNTEAFF. Filled out from reference TRBV28 and TRBJ1-1, the complete variable domain reads DVKVTQSSRYLVKRTGEKVFLECVQDMDHENMFWYRQDPGLGLRLIYFSYDVKMKEKGDIPEGYSVSREKKERFSLILESASTNQTSMYLCASRIQGVMNTEAFFGQGTRLTVV.

The rearrangement links TRBV7-2 to TRBJ2-3; D gene ambiguous. The CDR3 is made up of 14 amino acids. Trimming stripped 1 base from V and 3 bases from J, with 8 bases between. Germline V lookup: CDR1 SGHTA, CDR2 FQGNSA. CDR3 nucleotide sequence: TGTGCCAGCAGCTTAGGGAGTCGGACAGATACGCAGTATTTT. Its protein product is CASSLGSRTDTQYF.

In this sample, this clone turned up a few times. The chain combines TRBV6-6 with TRBJ1-1; D gene ambiguous. The CDR3 consists of 11 residues. Trimming left V 7 bases short and J 13 bases short, with 16 bases between. Germline CDR1 and CDR2: MNHNY and SVGAGI (reference sequence). The CDR3 loop is CASKSLFMVFF. The CDR3 DNA sequence: TGTGCCAGCAAGAGCTTGTTTATGGTTTTCTTT.

The J gene is TRBJ2-7, the V gene TRBV6-6, with TRBD1 matching 8 bases. Trimming at V came to 11 bases and at J to 3 bases, leaving 18 bases not matched to a gene. In germline, CDR1 is MNHNY, CDR2 SVGAGI (reference sequence). This CDR3 has 16 amino acids. The CDR3 here is CAACRDPGQGIYEQYF. Written as DNA, the CDR3 is TGTGCCGCGTGCCGAGACCCAGGACAGGGTATCTACGAGCAGTACTTC.

The rearrangement links TRBV7-9 to TRBJ2-3; 8 nucleotides match TRBD2. In germline, CDR1 is SEHNR, CDR2 FQNEAQ (reference sequence). Trimming at V came to 1 base and at J to 2 bases, leaving 5 bases not matched to a gene. This CDR3 has 16 residues. The CDR3 nucleotides are TGTGCCAGCAGCTTAGGTCTAGCGGGTCTCACAGATACGCAGTATTTT. Its translation: CASSLGLAGLTDTQYF.

V is TRBV14 and J is TRBJ2-7; D is ambiguous. V lost 3 bases, J lost 2 bases, and 11 bases lay in between. The CDR3 extends over 14 amino acids. Germline CDR1 and CDR2: SGHDN and FVKESK. The CDR3 DNA reads as TGTGCCAGCAGCCAGAGCGACCCGACCTACGAGCAGTACTTC. It translates to CASSQSDPTYEQYF.

V is TRBV5-5 and J is TRBJ2-1; D is uncertain. CDR1 and CDR2 from the germline V gene are SGHKS and YYEKEE (reference sequence). V shed 0 bases and J shed 2 bases, with 9 bases lying between them. The CDR3 is made up of 15 amino acids. DNA for the CDR3: TGTGCCAGCAGCTTGGCAGCTGACACCTACAATGAGCAGTTCTTC. This encodes CASSLAADTYNEQFF.

V usage is TRBV7-2 and J usage is TRBJ1-2; no reliable D call. This CDR3 has 13 residues. CDR1 and CDR2 from the germline V gene are SGHTA and FQGNSA. V was clipped by 1 base and J by 8 bases, with 11 bases between them. CDR3 sequence reads: CASSLDGVGGYTF. DNA for the CDR3: TGTGCCAGCAGCTTAGACGGGGTGGGCGGCTACACCTTC. Complete variable domain (other parts from reference TRBV7-2 and TRBJ1-2): GAGVSQSPSNKVTEKGKDVELRCDPISGHTALYWYRQSLGQGLEFLIYFQGNSAPDKSGLPSDRFSAERTGGSVSTLTIQRTQQEDSAVYLCASSLDGVGGYTFGSGTRLTVV.

This chain joins TRBV30 and TRBJ1-1; the D is unclear. From germline, CDR1 is GTSNPN and CDR2 SVGIG (reference sequence). This CDR3 region has 13 residues. Trimming left V 4 bases short and J 1 base short, with 10 bases between. The CDR3 nucleotides read TGTGCCTGGAATCGGGTGGGGAACACTGAAGCTTTCTTT. Protein sequence: CAWNRVGNTEAFF.

V usage is TRBV18 and J usage is TRBJ1-2; TRBD1 is a possible D gene (5 bases). V lost 3 bases, J lost 4 bases, and 9 bases lay in between. Germline assignment: CDR1 KGHSH and CDR2 LQKENI. This CDR3 is 13 amino acids long. The CDR3 region is CASSPVQGYGYTF. The DNA of the CDR3 is TGTGCCAGCTCACCTGTTCAGGGCTATGGCTACACCTTC.

This chain uses TRBV19 with TRBJ1-1; D is perhaps TRBD1 (6 bases). The V end was cut by 6 bases, the J end by 1 base, with 12 bases between. CDR1 is LNHDA, CDR2 SQIVND, per germline (reference sequence). The CDR3 loop spans 14 amino acids. Written as DNA, the CDR3 is TGTGCCAGTAGCGACGACAGGAGGAACACTGAAGCTTTCTTT. Translating it yields CASSDDRRNTEAFF.

The chain combines TRBV6-5 with TRBJ2-3, with TRBD1 as a possible D gene (5 bases). The CDR3 consists of 15 residues. Germline CDR1 reads MNHEY; CDR2 reads SVGAGI. With 6 bases removed from V and 1 base from J, the gap between germline ends came to 14 bases. The CDR3, as DNA: TGTGCCAGCAGCGCCGCGGACATGGGCACAGATACGCAGTATTTT. Protein: CASSAADMGTDTQYF.

The chain carries TRBV5-5 and TRBJ1-6; possibly TRBD1 for D (5 bases). Looked up from germline, CDR1 is SGHKS and CDR2 is YYEKEE (reference sequence). V was pared by 4 bases and J by 2 bases, with 10 bases between. The CDR3 is 15 amino acids. The CDR3 is CASSLLTAYNSPLHF. In DNA, the CDR3 is TGTGCCAGCAGCCTCCTGACAGCCTATAATTCACCCCTCCACTTT.

This clone was counted once. This sequence joins TRBV19 and TRBJ2-7; 14 positions match TRBD2. Germline V gene lookup returns CDR1 LNHDA and CDR2 SQIVND (reference sequence). The CDR3 spans 15 residues. V lost 5 bases to trimming and J lost 1 base; unmatched junction nucleotides: 1. CDR3 loop: CASSRTSGGSYEQYF. Here the CDR3 DNA reads TGTGCCAGTAGTCGGACTAGCGGGGGGTCCTACGAGCAGTACTTC.

The chain links TRBV7-6 to TRBJ2-2, with 7 nucleotides matching TRBD1. Trimming removed 1 base from V and 0 bases from J; junction bases left unmatched: 8. The CDR3 contains 18 residues. The germline V gene has CDR1 SGHVS and CDR2 FNYEAQ. The CDR3 region has the DNA TGTGCCAGCAGCTTAGGGGCAGGGGGATCTACGAACACCGGGGAGCTGTTTTTT. Encoded protein: CASSLGAGGSTNTGELFF.

The chain has TRBV9 and TRBJ2-2; 7 nucleotides agree with TRBD2. Trimming cost V 3 bases and J 4 bases; bases outside gene matches: 9. This CDR3 comprises 16 residues. From germline, CDR1 is SGDLS and CDR2 YYNGEE. The CDR3 nucleotides read TGTGCCAGCAGCGCCTGGGGAGGGTCAGGCACCGGGGAGCTGTTTTTT. Translation gives CASSAWGGSGTGELFF.

The chain carries TRBV7-2 and TRBJ2-3; 7 bases map to TRBD2. J lost 3 bases, V lost 4 bases, and 10 bases had no gene match. The CDR3 consists of 16 residues. The germline CDR1 and CDR2 sequences are SGHTA and FQGNSA. The CDR3 DNA reads TGTGCCAGCAGCTCAAGACTAGCTACAAGAACAGATACGCAGTATTTT. The encoded protein is CASSSRLATRTDTQYF.

The gene calls are TRBV19 and TRBJ2-7; D is undetermined. This CDR3 has 12 residues. Trimming removed 3 bases at V and 3 bases at J, with 6 bases between. Germline CDR1 is LNHDA and CDR2 is SQIVND (reference sequence). The CDR3 coding sequence is TGTGCCAGTAGTATGGCCAACTACGAGCAGTACTTC. Translating it yields CASSMANYEQYF.

This chain joins TRBV2 and TRBJ1-4; D possibly corresponds to TRBD1 (6 bases). This CDR3 is 14 amino acids long. Deletions cut 8 bases from V and 3 bases from J, with 13 bases between. From germline, CDR1 is SNHLY and CDR2 FYNNEI. The CDR3 is CASFGGHSNEKLFF. Written as DNA, the CDR3 is TGTGCCAGCTTCGGGGGGCACTCTAATGAAAAACTGTTTTTT. Full variable domain (remainder filled in from reference TRBV2 and TRBJ1-4): EPEVTQTPSHQVTQMGQEVILRCVPISNHLYFYWYRQILGQKVEFLVSFYNNEISEKSEIFDDQFSVERPDGSNFTLKIRSTKLEDSAMYFCASFGGHSNEKLFFGSGTQLSVL.

The rearrangement uses TRBV24-1 and TRBJ2-2, with a weak D call TRBD1 (7 bases). This CDR3 has 17 residues. Per the germline V gene, CDR1 is KGHDR and CDR2 is SFDVKD. Trimming shortened V by 7 bases and J by 4 bases, and 21 bases separated the two germline ends. The CDR3 loop is CATSPSVGGGITGELFF. CDR3 DNA sequence: TGTGCCACCAGCCCCTCGGTTGGAGGGGGCATCACCGGGGAGCTGTTTTTT.